This T cell receptor (beta chain) emerged from a study of blood T cell repertoires in COVID-19. About the study: Specimens from acute and convalescent COVID-19 originated in the United States, Italy and Spain. T cells, B-cell-depleted T cells, or PBMCs provided the cDNA or gDNA that served as material.

Germline V lookup: CDR1 SEHNR, CDR2 FQNEAQ (reference sequence). V shed 6 bases and J 7 bases; nucleotides not matched to a gene: 10. This CDR3 has 15 residues. Original processing methods: Nucleated cell counts were estimated from reference gene primer amplification. Libraries were prepared by immunoSEQ multiplex PCR; TCRdb keeps only in-frame clonotypes and omits some of them. V and J calls plus clone size are reproduced from that table; the DNA served to infer D and trimming. The repertoire holds around 59,000 clones, with more than 60% as singletons. The chain has TRBV7-9 and TRBJ2-7, with 12 bases identical to TRBD2. The sample taken for sequencing was peripheral blood. This TCR was recovered from a human donor in a cohort sampled during active COVID-19. CDR3 amino acids: CASSNGLAGLGEQYF. CDR3 sequence (DNA): TGTGCCAGCAGTAACGGACTAGCGGGGCTCGGGGAGCAGTACTTC.